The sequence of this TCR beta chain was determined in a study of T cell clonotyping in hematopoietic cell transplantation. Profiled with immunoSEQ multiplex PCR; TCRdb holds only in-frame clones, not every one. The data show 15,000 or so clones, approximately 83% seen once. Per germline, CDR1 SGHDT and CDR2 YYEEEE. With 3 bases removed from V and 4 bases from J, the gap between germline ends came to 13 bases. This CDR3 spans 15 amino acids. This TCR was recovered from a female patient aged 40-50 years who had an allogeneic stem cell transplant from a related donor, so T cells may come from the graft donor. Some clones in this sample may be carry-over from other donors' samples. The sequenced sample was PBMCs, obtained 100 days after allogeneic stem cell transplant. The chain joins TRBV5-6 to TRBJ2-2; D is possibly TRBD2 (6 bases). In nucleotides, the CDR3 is TGTGCCAGCAGCTGGGGGGACCTAGGCACCGGGGAGCTGTTTTTT. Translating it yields CASSWGDLGTGELFF.